This entry lists 15 T cell receptor beta chains sequenced from one sample in a study of T-cell memory formation after mild COVID-19. TCRdb recomputed calls from the 5' RACE reads with MiXCR, one row per CDR3 protein. The table records under 550,000 distinct CDR3 sequences, over 15% of them present only once. Sample: PBMCs or a T cell subset sorted from them (not recorded which). These receptors were obtained from a man aged 18 to 30 who had mild COVID-19 (a few samples of this study predate the infection). Cell type and time point are not known.

This clonotype was detected only a few times. The chain is built from TRBV5-1 and TRBJ1-4, with 9 bases identical to TRBD1. CDR1 is SGHRS, CDR2 YFSETQ, per germline. This CDR3 contains 15 residues. Germline trimming cut 5 bases from V and 2 bases from J; bases unmatched to any gene: 4. CDR3 residues: CASSGTGWTNEKLFF. The DNA for the CDR3 is TGCGCCAGCAGTGGGACAGGGTGGACTAATGAAAAACTGTTTTTT. Drawing the rest from reference TRBV5-1 and TRBJ1-4, the complete variable domain is KAGVTQTPRYLIKTRGQQVTLSCSPISGHRSVSWYQQTPGQGLQFLFEYFSETQRNKGNFPGRFSGRQFSNSRSEMNVSTLELGDSALYLCASSGTGWTNEKLFFGSGTQLSVL.

The chain carries TRBV11-2 and TRBJ2-5; 7 bases are a match to TRBD2. Germline CDR1 SGHAT, CDR2 FQNNGV. This CDR3 has 15 amino acids. Trimming at V came to 5 bases and at J to 3 bases, leaving 9 bases not matched to a gene. The CDR3 here is CASSPRGGGEETQYF. The CDR3 bases are TGTGCCAGCAGCCCCCGGGGCGGGGGAGAAGAGACCCAGTACTTC.

The chain combines TRBV6-5 with TRBJ2-7, with TRBD1 matching over 8 bases. V was pared by 5 bases and J by 2 bases, with 14 bases of the junction left unmatched. Germline V gene lookup returns CDR1 MNHEY and CDR2 SVGAGI. The CDR3 runs 17 residues. In nucleotides, the CDR3 is TGTGCCAGCAGTAACAGGACAGGGCGGTTACTCCCCTACGAGCAGTACTTC. Encoded protein: CASSNRTGRLLPYEQYF.

V usage is TRBV7-2 and J usage is TRBJ2-1, with a weak D call TRBD2 (5 bases). CDR3 length equals 17 residues. The germline V gene has CDR1 SGHTA and CDR2 FQGNSA. Deletions cut 4 bases from V and 7 bases from J, with 23 bases between. DNA for the CDR3: TGTGCCAGCAGCTCCATCGGACTCTTGCCCCCCAGGAATGAGCAGTTCTTC. It codes for CASSSIGLLPPRNEQFF.

The genes are TRBV3-1 and TRBJ1-2; no firm D call. The CDR3 consists of 14 residues. Trimming removed 0 bases from V and 6 bases from J, with 11 bases in between. The germline CDR1 and CDR2 sequences are LGHDT and YNNKEL (reference sequence). CDR3 bases: TGTGCCAGCAGCCAAGACCCTTTTACCCATGGCTACACCTTC. Its protein is CASSQDPFTHGYTF.

The chain carries TRBV7-2 and TRBJ2-5, with D hard to call. Trimming stripped 3 bases from V and 5 bases from J, with 16 bases between. There are 15 residues in the CDR3. Germline V gene sequence: CDR1 SGHTA, CDR2 FQGNSA. The DNA for the CDR3 is TGTGCCAGCAGCTTCTCGGGTCTCTTTGTGGAGACCCAGTACTTC. This codes for CASSFSGLFVETQYF.

The sample holds many counts of this clonotype. CDR3 DNA: TGTGCCAGCAGCGTTGGAGGGCTCAATCAGCCCCAGCATTTT. Encoded protein: CASSVGGLNQPQHF. The chain employs TRBV9 and TRBJ1-5; D not certain. Trimming shortened V by 2 bases and J by 3 bases, and 9 bases separated the two germline ends. Germline CDR1 is SGDLS and CDR2 is YYNGEE. The CDR3 runs 14 residues.

This clonotype came up many times. The rearrangement links TRBV6-5 to TRBJ2-3; D possibly uses TRBD1 or TRBD2 (6 bases each). The CDR3 contains 16 residues. Trimming pared 6 bases from V and 5 bases from J, leaving 21 bases between. Germline V gene lookup returns CDR1 MNHEY and CDR2 SVGAGI. DNA of the CDR3: TGTGCCAGCAGGCCCTTCCCGGGGGACACAGGAGATACGCAGTATTTT. It codes for CASRPFPGDTGDTQYF.

The gene calls are TRBV6-6 and TRBJ2-7; 9 bases match TRBD1. Germline assignment: CDR1 MNHNY and CDR2 SVGAGI (reference sequence). Losses at the gene ends were 6 bases for V and 5 bases for J; bases not matched to a gene: 8. This CDR3 is 14 amino acids long. In DNA form, the CDR3 reads TGTGCCAGCAGACATAGACAGGGGGGTGACGAGCAGTACGTC. It encodes CASRHRQGGDEQYV.

This clonotype was picked up a small number of times. The chain couples TRBV15 to TRBJ2-3; 12 bases are a match to TRBD2. Trimming at V came to 1 base and at J to 5 bases, leaving 1 base not matched to a gene. The germline gives CDR1 LNHNV, CDR2 YYDKDF (reference sequence). The CDR3 length is 15 residues. The CDR3, as DNA: TGTGCCACCAGCAGAGTACTAGCGGGGGGAGATACGCAGTATTTT. Translation gives CATSRVLAGGDTQYF. Drawing the rest from reference TRBV15 and TRBJ2-3, the complete variable domain is DAMVIQNPRYQVTQFGKPVTLSCSQTLNHNVMYWYQQKSSQAPKLLFHYYDKDFNNEADTPDNFQSRRPNTSFCFLDIRSPGLGDTAMYLCATSRVLAGGDTQYFGPGTRLTVL.

This clonotype was counted between two and nine times. The V and J genes are TRBV6-5 and TRBJ2-7; TRBD1 aligns across 7 bases. Looked up from germline, CDR1 is MNHEY and CDR2 is SVGAGI. V shed 6 bases and J 7 bases; nucleotides not matched to a gene: 12. The CDR3 has 14 amino acids. The CDR3: CASSDRDARREQYF. CDR3 DNA: TGTGCCAGCAGCGACAGGGACGCGCGTCGGGAGCAGTACTTC.

V gene TRBV7-3 combines with J gene TRBJ2-2; 7 bases line up with TRBD2. CDR1 is SGHTA and CDR2 is FQGTGA in the germline V gene. This CDR3 has 15 residues. Trimming at V came to 5 bases and at J to 6 bases, leaving 9 bases not matched to a gene. The CDR3 DNA is TGTGCCAGCAGCAACCCCAGCGGGGCGGCCGGGGAGCTGTTTTTT. It codes for CASSNPSGAAGELFF.

This clonotype was recorded a few times. The rearrangement joins TRBV28 to TRBJ1-2; D might be TRBD1 (5 bases). Germline CDR1 reads MDHEN; CDR2 reads SYDVKM. This CDR3 is built from 15 residues. Trimming shortened V by 3 bases and J by 4 bases, and 15 bases separated the two germline ends. CDR3 bases: TGTGCCAGCAGTTTTTCAGGGCGATGGAGCTATGGCTACACCTTC. It translates to CASSFSGRWSYGYTF.

This clonotype was picked up a small number of times. V and J are TRBV6-2 or TRBV6-3 and TRBJ2-2; D is ambiguous. V dropped 0 bases and J dropped 0 bases, with 8 bases sitting between them. The CDR3 sequence is 16 residues long. In germline, CDR1 is MNHEY, CDR2 SVGEGT. The CDR3: CASSYSARPNTGELFF. The DNA of the CDR3 is TGTGCCAGCAGTTACTCGGCCAGGCCGAACACCGGGGAGCTGTTTTTT.

CDR3 sequence reads: CAISSTGELFF. In nucleotides, the CDR3 is TGTGCCATCAGCAGCACCGGGGAGCTGTTTTTT. The rearrangement uses TRBV10-3 and TRBJ2-2; D unclear. The CDR3 is made up of 11 amino acids. Germline V gives CDR1 ENHRY, CDR2 SYGVKD. The V end lost 6 bases, the J end lost 4 bases, and 3 bases lay between the germline ends.